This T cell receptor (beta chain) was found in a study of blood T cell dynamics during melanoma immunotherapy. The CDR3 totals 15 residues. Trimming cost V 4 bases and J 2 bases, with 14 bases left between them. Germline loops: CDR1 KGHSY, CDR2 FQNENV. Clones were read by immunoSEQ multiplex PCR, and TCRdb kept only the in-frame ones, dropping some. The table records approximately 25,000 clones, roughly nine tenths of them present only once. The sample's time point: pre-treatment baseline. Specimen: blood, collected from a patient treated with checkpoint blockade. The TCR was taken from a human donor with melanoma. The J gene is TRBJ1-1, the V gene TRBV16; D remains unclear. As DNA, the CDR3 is TGTGCCAGCAGCCTTCCGGGGAGGAAAAACACTGAAGCTTTCTTT. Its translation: CASSLPGRKNTEAFF. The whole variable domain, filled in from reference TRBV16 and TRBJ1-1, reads GEEVAQTPKHLVRGEGQKAKLYCAPIKGHSYVFWYQQVLKNEFKFLISFQNENVFDETGMPKERFSAKCLPNSPCSLEIQATKLEDSAVYFCASSLPGRKNTEAFFGQGTRLTVV.